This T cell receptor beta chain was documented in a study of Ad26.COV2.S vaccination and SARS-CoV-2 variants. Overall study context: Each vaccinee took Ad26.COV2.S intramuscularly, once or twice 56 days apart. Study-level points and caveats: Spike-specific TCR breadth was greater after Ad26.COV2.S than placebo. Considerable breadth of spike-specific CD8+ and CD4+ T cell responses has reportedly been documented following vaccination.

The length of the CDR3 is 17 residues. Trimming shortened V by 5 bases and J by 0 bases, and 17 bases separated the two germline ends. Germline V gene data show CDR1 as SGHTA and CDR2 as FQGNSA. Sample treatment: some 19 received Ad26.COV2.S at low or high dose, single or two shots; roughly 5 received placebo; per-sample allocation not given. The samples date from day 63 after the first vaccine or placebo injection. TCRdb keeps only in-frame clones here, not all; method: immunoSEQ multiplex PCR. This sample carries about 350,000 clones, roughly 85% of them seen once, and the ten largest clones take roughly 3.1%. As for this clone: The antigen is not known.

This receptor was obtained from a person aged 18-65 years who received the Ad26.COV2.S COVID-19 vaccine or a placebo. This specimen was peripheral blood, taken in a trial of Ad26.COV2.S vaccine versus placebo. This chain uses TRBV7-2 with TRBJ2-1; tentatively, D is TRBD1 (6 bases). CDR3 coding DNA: TGTGCCAGCAGCCCAGAGGCGACAGGCCTCTCCTACAATGAGCAGTTCTTC. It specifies CASSPEATGLSYNEQFF.